The T cell receptor (beta chain) described here comes from a study of T cells in Graves' hyperthyroidism and ophthalmopathy. Study conclusions and caveats: Most thyroid clonotypes that were expanded above 0.001 also turned up in blood. It was a median about 6 months before onset that the model predicted ophthalmopathy.

Comments on this clonotype: What it recognizes is unknown.

RNA transcripts provided the source from which TCR beta CDR3 regions were amplified. When the TCR CDR3 underwent first-round RT-PCR, the HTBI primer set was used. TCRdb re-analysed the multiplex PCR reads in MiXCR, keeping a single row per CDR3 protein. The sample consists of roughly 510,000 distinct CDR3 sequences, 40% to 50% of them appearing once. Uncontrolled infections, other autoimmune diseases, pregnancy or lactation led to exclusion of patients. Every diagnosis used clinical symptoms, serum thyroxine and TRAb, thyroid ultrasound and orbital computed tomography. Sequencing used peripheral blood or thyroid tissue (not recorded which). This receptor was obtained from an adult woman with Graves' disease, either hyperthyroidism or ophthalmopathy (not recorded which).

The CDR3 sequence is CASSQVTGGRETQYF. CDR3 nucleotide sequence: TGTGCCAGCAGCCAAGTTACGGGAGGCCGGGAGACCCAGTACTTC. V and J are TRBV3-1 and TRBJ2-5, with 7 bases aligning to TRBD2. The CDR3 extends over 15 amino acids. J gave up 5 bases and V 1 base, and 7 bases lay outside the gene matches. Germline V gives CDR1 LGHDT, CDR2 YNNKEL (reference sequence).